The text below deals with one T cell receptor (beta chain). Its specificity is not known. CDR1 is SGDLS and CDR2 is YYNGEE in the germline V gene. This CDR3 region has 16 residues. Deletions cut 0 bases from V and 8 bases from J, with 17 bases between. This entry belongs to a study of shared clonotypes between healthy human individuals. Findings of the study overall: Tissues were not sampled, only blood, and their repertoires likely differ. Rarefaction indicated that sorted-subset sequencing remained incomplete although depth was large.

The authors split each subset's genomic DNA evenly across several immunoSEQ plates. Method: immunoSEQ multiplex PCR; TCRdb's copy keeps in-frame clones and lacks some. The data show millions of clones, with 85% to 95% seen just once and around 0.13% held by the top ten. Nashville, Tennessee was home to all donors, who were Caucasian adults. The sequenced sample consisted of naive CD4+ T cells sorted from blood. Subset noted: CD45RA+ positively selected. This chain links TRBV9 with TRBJ1-4; TRBD1 might be the D (5 bases). The clonotype was recovered from a man younger than 30 in good health. CDR3 sequence reads: CASSVGIGEGGEKLFF. Here the CDR3 DNA reads TGTGCCAGCAGCGTAGGGATAGGGGAAGGCGGAGAAAAACTGTTTTTT.